Below, 10 T cell receptor beta chains from the same sample are listed, as sequenced in a study of T cells after yellow fever vaccination. TCRdb re-called the 5' RACE reads with MiXCR, one entry per CDR3 protein. The data contain more than 300,000 distinct CDR3 sequences, approximately 11% of them seen just once; the ten biggest clones take up about 3.5%. The sequenced sample was CD4+ T cells sorted from PBMCs, obtained 45 days after the yellow fever booster vaccination. These receptors were collected from a young man who received the YFV17D yellow fever vaccine.

The CDR3 DNA reads as TGTGCCAGCTCAATCCGGGACAGGGACGACACTGAAGCTTTCTTT. This encodes CASSIRDRDDTEAFF. The chain carries TRBV18 and TRBJ1-1, with 9 bases fitting TRBD1. CDR3 length equals 15 residues. Germline lookup yields CDR1 KGHSH and CDR2 LQKENI. J gave up 3 bases and V 5 bases, and 7 bases lay outside the gene matches.

This clonotype was recorded many times. The gene calls are TRBV7-2 and TRBJ1-1; 9 bases are shared with TRBD1. CDR1 is SGHTA, CDR2 FQGNSA, per germline. CDR3 length: 15 residues. The V and J ends lost 2 bases and 1 base, in that order; junction bases with no gene match: 2. For the CDR3, the DNA is TGTGCCAGCAGCTTAACGGGACAGGGGAACACTGAAGCTTTCTTT. This translates into CASSLTGQGNTEAFF.

This clonotype occurred many times. CDR3 sequence: CASSQGQGTDTQYF. CDR3 DNA sequence: TGTGCCAGCAGCCAGGGACAGGGGACAGATACGCAGTATTTT. This chain links TRBV7-2 with TRBJ2-3, with 10 bases matching TRBD1. The trim removed 5 bases at V and 3 bases at J, leaving 2 bases unmatched. The CDR3 runs 14 residues. The germline gives CDR1 SGHTA, CDR2 FQGNSA.

Many counts were recorded for this clonotype. V gene TRBV29-1 combines with J gene TRBJ1-4; D gene ambiguous. This CDR3 has 11 residues. V was cut by 4 bases and J by 5 bases, with 5 bases left in between. Germline CDR1 SQVTM, CDR2 ANQGSEA. This CDR3 is CSVGHNEKLFF. The CDR3 DNA reads TGCAGCGTTGGACACAATGAAAAACTGTTTTTT.

Many counts were recorded for this clonotype. CDR3 protein: CASNGQGDNEQFF. CDR3 DNA sequence: TGTGCCAGCAACGGACAGGGGGACAATGAGCAGTTCTTC. This rearrangement joins TRBV7-9 to TRBJ2-1; TRBD1 agrees at 10 bases. Germline V lookup: CDR1 SEHNR, CDR2 FQNEAQ (reference sequence). V trimming: 7 bases; J trimming: 5 bases; junction bases outside the gene matches: 2. This CDR3 comprises 13 residues. Together with reference TRBV7-9 and TRBJ2-1, the CDR3 gives the full variable domain: DTGVSQNPRHKITKRGQNVTFRCDPISEHNRLYWYRQTLGQGPEFLTYFQNEAQLEKSRLLSDRFSAERPKGSFSTLEIQRTEQGDSAMYLCASNGQGDNEQFFGPGTRLTVL.

The rearrangement joins TRBV20-1 to TRBJ2-6; 8 bases match TRBD1. The CDR3 has 14 amino acids. Germline V gene data show CDR1 as DFQATT and CDR2 as SNEGSKA (reference sequence). With 8 bases clipped from V and 2 bases from J, the junction kept 5 bases outside the gene matches. In DNA form, the CDR3 reads TGCAGTTGGCTGACAGGGGCTGGGGCCAACGTCCTGACTTTC. It translates to CSWLTGAGANVLTF.

This clonotype was seen only a few times. The chain joins TRBV20-1 to TRBJ1-5; a possible D gene is TRBD1 (6 bases). CDR3 length equals 14 residues. The germline V gene encodes CDR1 DFQATT and CDR2 SNEGSKA (reference sequence). V shed 6 bases and J shed 4 bases, with 16 bases lying between them. The DNA for the CDR3 is TGCAGTGCAGGGGGGGGCTTCGGTAATCAGCCCCAGCATTTT. Translating it yields CSAGGGFGNQPQHF.

The chain is built from TRBV11-1 and TRBJ1-2; 7 positions match TRBD1. Germline CDR1 is SGHAT and CDR2 is FQDESV (reference sequence). V lost 4 bases and J lost 14; bases outside the gene matches: 13. This CDR3 contains 13 residues. The chain's CDR3 is CASSWGRQGGSTF. The CDR3 bases are TGTGCCAGCAGCTGGGGACGTCAGGGGGGCTCAACCTTC. Filled out from reference TRBV11-1 and TRBJ1-2, the complete variable domain reads EAEVAQSPRYKITEKSQAVAFWCDPISGHATLYWYRQILGQGPELLVQFQDESVVDDSQLPKDRFSAERLKGVDSTLKIQPAELGDSAMYLCASSWGRQGGSTFGSGTRLTVV.

J is TRBJ2-7 and V is TRBV20-1; either TRBD1 or TRBD2 may fit D (6 bases each). The CDR3 has 15 amino acids. The germline gives CDR1 DFQATT, CDR2 SNEGSKA (reference sequence). The ends were cut back, 0 bases at V and 7 bases at J, with 19 bases in the middle. DNA for the CDR3: TGCAGTGCTAGAGATCCTAGGGGGGAGCCTTGGGAGCAGTACTTC. Translating it yields CSARDPRGEPWEQYF.

This clonotype was counted at least ten times. The CDR3 protein is CASSLLWDGYTF. CDR3 nucleotides: TGTGCCAGCAGCTTACTTTGGGATGGCTACACCTTC. The chain recombines TRBV7-2 with TRBJ1-2, with D unclear. Germline values: CDR1 SGHTA, CDR2 FQGNSA. V lost 2 bases to trimming and J lost 6 bases, with 7 bases between them. The CDR3 is made up of 12 amino acids.